What follows are 17 T cell receptor beta chains derived from one specimen sequenced in a study of T cell repertoires in cytomegalovirus infection. TCRdb redid the calling of the reads with MiXCR, one entry per CDR3 protein. This sample has about 900,000 distinct CDR3 sequences, with roughly 30% found just once. Antigens for these TCRs are unknown. Sequencing was performed on cultured CD8+ T cells from PBMCs, taken from culture after CMV antigen stimulation. The origin of the receptors is a human donor in good health (CMV status not recorded). Some clones in this sample may be carry-over from other donors' samples.

This chain connects TRBV20-1 to TRBJ2-5, with 9 bases matching TRBD1. Germline trimming cut 1 base from V and 1 base from J; bases unmatched to any gene: 10. The length of the CDR3 is 17 residues. Germline CDR1 and CDR2: DFQATT and SNEGSKA (reference sequence). The CDR3: CSARVKDRGLRQETQYF. The DNA of the CDR3 is TGCAGTGCTAGAGTTAAGGACAGGGGACTCCGCCAAGAGACCCAGTACTTC.

The chain links TRBV20-1 to TRBJ1-2; perhaps TRBD1 as D (5 bases). Trimming shortened V by 2 bases and J by 4 bases, and 17 bases separated the two germline ends. This CDR3 has 15 amino acids. Germline V gives CDR1 DFQATT, CDR2 SNEGSKA (reference sequence). As DNA, the CDR3 is TGCAGTGCTAGACCCCGGGACCGAGCTCTCTATGGCTACACCTTC. Translating it yields CSARPRDRALYGYTF.

The chain uses TRBV4-3 and TRBJ2-2; no clear D. The CDR3 consists of 14 residues. The V and J ends lost 0 bases and 6 bases respectively, with 8 bases between them. Germline-derived CDR1 and CDR2 are LGHNA and YSLEER. This CDR3 reads CASSQDVGPGELFF. The CDR3 nucleotides are TGCGCCAGCAGCCAAGATGTAGGGCCCGGGGAGCTGTTTTTT.

This clonotype was seen ten or more times. The chain links TRBV10-2 to TRBJ1-1; TRBD1 is a possible D gene (5 bases). This CDR3 has 12 amino acids. Germline-derived CDR1 and CDR2 are WSHSY and SAAADI. Deletions cut 8 bases from V and 5 bases from J, with 12 bases between. CDR3 DNA: TGCGCCAGCCTACTCGGGGGAACTGAAGCTTTCTTT. Amino acid sequence: CASLLGGTEAFF.

Ten or more counts support this clonotype. This sequence joins TRBV7-9 and TRBJ2-3; TRBD2 agrees at 12 bases. Per the germline V gene, CDR1 is SEHNR and CDR2 is FQNEAQ (reference sequence). The V segment lost 4 bases and the J segment 1 base; nucleotides outside the gene matches: 12. This CDR3 comprises 19 residues. The CDR3 nucleotides are TGTGCCAGCAGCTCAACTACTAGCGGGGGGCCCCAAGGCACAGATACGCAGTATTTT. This codes for CASSSTTSGGPQGTDTQYF.

J is TRBJ2-7 and V is TRBV7-9; D perhaps matches TRBD2 (5 bases). Looked up from germline, CDR1 is SEHNR and CDR2 is FQNEAQ (reference sequence). V dropped 5 bases and J dropped 3 bases, with 11 bases sitting between them. The CDR3 runs to 13 residues. The CDR3 DNA sequence: TGTGCCAGCAGCCCCCGGGATGTCTACGAGCAGTACGTC. Protein sequence: CASSPRDVYEQYV.

This clonotype was counted between two and nine times. The chain is built from TRBV7-9 and TRBJ2-3, with 11 bases identical to TRBD2. The CDR3 spans 16 residues. After removal of 6 bases from V and 2 bases from J, the junction contained 7 bases not matched to a gene. The V gene's germline CDR1 is SEHNR and CDR2 FQNEAQ (reference sequence). The CDR3 DNA reads TGTGCCAGCAGGATTACTAGCGGGGGAAACACAGATACGCAGTATTTT. It is translated as CASRITSGGNTDTQYF. Full variable domain (outside the CDR3, taken from reference TRBV7-9 and TRBJ2-3): DTGVSQNPRHKITKRGQNVTFRCDPISEHNRLYWYRQTLGQGPEFLTYFQNEAQLEKSRLLSDRFSAERPKGSFSTLEIQRTEQGDSAMYLCASRITSGGNTDTQYFGPGTRLTVL.

The chain couples TRBV24-1 to TRBJ2-2; D perhaps matches TRBD1 (6 bases). Germline CDR1 reads KGHDR; CDR2 reads SFDVKD. Trimming left V 7 bases short and J 6 bases short, with 14 bases between. This CDR3 comprises 14 residues. The DNA for the CDR3 is TGTGCCACCAGCCAAACCCAGGGGTCCGGGGAGCTGTTTTTT. Translation gives CATSQTQGSGELFF.

The rearrangement uses TRBV28 and TRBJ2-7; D remains unclear. CDR1 is MDHEN and CDR2 is SYDVKM in the germline V gene. The CDR3 is 14 residues long. The DNA for the CDR3 is TGTGTCAGCAGTCCCGTATCCCCCCCCTACGAGCAGTACGTC. Its protein is CVSSPVSPPYEQYV.

With respect to this clonotype: A read error may produce the germline difference seen at one junction end. The chain recombines TRBV27 with TRBJ1-1, with 9 bases matching TRBD1. CDR1 and CDR2 from the germline V gene are MNHEY and SMNVEV (reference sequence). The CDR3 runs to 16 residues. CDR3 amino acids: CVSKILSTGGLTEAFF. CDR3 coding DNA: TGTGTCAGCAAGATACTCTCTACAGGGGGCTTAACTGAAGCTTTCTTT.

In regard to this clonotype: This may be a read error: a much more frequent sequence differs by one nucleotide. The rearrangement uses TRBV7-6 and TRBJ2-3; 10 bases line up with TRBD2. CDR1 and CDR2 (germline): SGHVS, FNYEAQ. The CDR3 is made up of 16 amino acids. For the CDR3, the DNA is TGTGCCAGCAACTTACCAGCGGGGGGGCCTTCAGATACGCAGTATTTT. Translation: CASNLPAGGPSDTQYF. Full variable domain (remainder filled in from reference TRBV7-6 and TRBJ2-3): GAGVSQSPRYKVTKRGQDVALRCDPISGHVSLYWYRQALGQGPEFLTYFNYEAQQDKSGLPNDRFSAERPEGSISTLTIQRTEQRDSAMYRCASNLPAGGPSDTQYFGPGTRLTVL.

With respect to this clonotype: Compared with germline, one end of the junction differs, possibly owing to a read error. CDR3 nucleotides: TGTGCCAGCAGCTTGGGACTAGCGGGGTTCAGGAAGGAGACCCAGTACTTC. This gives the protein CASSLGLAGFRKETQYF. J is TRBJ2-5 and V is TRBV5-3; TRBD2 agrees at 13 bases. TRBV5-3 is recorded as an ORF, its role being uncertain. The CDR3 runs 17 residues.

The genes are TRBV7-6 and TRBJ1-2; D unclear. CDR1 is SGHVS and CDR2 is FNYEAQ in the germline V gene. The CDR3 loop spans 14 amino acids. Deletions cut 1 base from V and 6 bases from J, with 12 bases between. The CDR3 coding sequence is TGTGCCAGCAGCTTAGATGGCACCTGGAATGGCTACACCTTC. It specifies CASSLDGTWNGYTF.

A remark on this clonotype: One end of the junction is discordant with germline, which a read error may explain. V gene TRBV4-1 combines with J gene TRBJ1-5; D is uncertain. Germline-derived CDR1 and CDR2 are MGHRA and YSYEKL. The CDR3 has 15 amino acids. As DNA, the CDR3 is TGCGCCAGCAACCAAGTCTGGACCGATAATCAGCCCCAGCATTTT. Translating gives CASNQVWTDNQPQHF.

This clonotype was counted a few times. The chain links TRBV7-9 to TRBJ1-1; D is possibly TRBD1 (5 bases). The V end lost 7 bases, the J end lost 5 bases, and 14 bases lay between the germline ends. CDR1 is SEHNR and CDR2 is FQNEAQ in the germline V gene (reference sequence). The CDR3 is made up of 13 amino acids. CDR3 protein: CASTLLGGTEAFF. CDR3 coding DNA: TGTGCCAGCACCCTCCTCGGGGGGACTGAAGCTTTCTTT.

The genes are TRBV7-6 and TRBJ2-7, with D perhaps TRBD2 (5 bases). Looked up from germline, CDR1 is SGHVS and CDR2 is FNYEAQ. The CDR3 is made up of 15 amino acids. Trimming removed 1 base at V and 0 bases at J, with 10 bases between. The CDR3 coding sequence is TGTGCCAGCAGCTTAGAGAGGGCTCCCTCCTACGAGCAGTACTTC. It translates to CASSLERAPSYEQYF.

This clonotype was picked up a small number of times. The V gene is TRBV12-3 or TRBV12-4, the J gene TRBJ2-1; D remains unclear. This CDR3 contains 13 residues. V lost 1 base, J lost 9 bases, and 10 bases lay in between. CDR3 in amino acids: CASSLGLPLEQFF. For the CDR3, the DNA is TGTGCCAGCAGTTTAGGCTTACCACTTGAGCAGTTCTTC.